The 19 T cell receptor beta chains given below trace back to one sample, sequenced in a study of PD-L1 blockade in urothelial cancer. Only in-frame clones appear in the TCRdb table, and some are missing; sequencing was by immunoSEQ multiplex PCR. The table has 29,000 or so clones, 87% seen once; the top ten hold less than 4%. This specimen was PBMCs, taken around atezolizumab (anti-PD-L1) treatment. Receptors originate from a man in his fifties or sixties with urothelial cancer.

The chain has TRBV7-9 and TRBJ2-3, with 7 nucleotides matching TRBD1. The junction had 8 bases not matched to a gene; V was cut back by 8 bases and J by 3 bases. Germline lookup yields CDR1 SEHNR and CDR2 FQNEAQ (reference sequence). This CDR3 spans 14 amino acids. CDR3 coding DNA: TGTGCCAGCGGCCCGGGACAGACGACAGATACGCAGTATTTT. The encoded protein is CASGPGQTTDTQYF. Full variable domain (missing parts from reference TRBV7-9 and TRBJ2-3): DTGVSQNPRHKITKRGQNVTFRCDPISEHNRLYWYRQTLGQGPEFLTYFQNEAQLEKSRLLSDRFSAERPKGSFSTLEIQRTEQGDSAMYLCASGPGQTTDTQYFGPGTRLTVL.

The chain joins TRBV21-1 to TRBJ2-4; TRBD1, as called in the table, went unchecked against the DNA. TRBV21-1 is recorded as a pseudogene. This CDR3 comprises 14 residues. CDR3: CASRGGPTKNIQYF. In DNA form, the CDR3 reads TGTGCCAGCAGAGGGGGCCCGACCAAAAACATTCAGTACTTC.

This chain joins TRBV28 and TRBJ2-7, with 10 nucleotides matching TRBD1. V dropped 2 bases and J dropped 2; count of bases not matched to a gene: 3. The CDR3 runs to 15 residues. Germline CDR1 MDHEN, CDR2 SYDVKM. Written as DNA, the CDR3 is TGTGCCAGCAGTTTAGCAGGACAGGGGGCCTACGAGCAGTACTTC. It translates to CASSLAGQGAYEQYF.

The rearrangement uses TRBV4-1 and TRBJ2-1, with D possibly matching TRBD1 (6 bases). The V gene's germline CDR1 is MGHRA and CDR2 YSYEKL. This CDR3 comprises 16 residues. Trimming took 2 bases from V and 7 from J, leaving 18 bases between them. The CDR3 coding sequence is TGCGCCAGCAGCCAACCGGCCGACAGGAGTGAAAATGAGCAGTTCTTC. This translates into CASSQPADRSENEQFF.

The chain couples TRBV29-1 to TRBJ2-1; the D gene is possibly TRBD2 (5 bases). Germline loops: CDR1 SQVTM, CDR2 ANQGSEA. There are 11 residues in the CDR3. With 7 bases removed from V and 10 bases from J, the gap between germline ends came to 14 bases. The CDR3 loop reads CSADRASEQFF. The CDR3 DNA reads as TGCAGCGCCGACCGGGCTAGCGAGCAGTTCTTC.

Only a few counts were recorded for this clone. V gene TRBV7-9 combines with J gene TRBJ2-5; 11 bases map to TRBD1. There are 16 residues in the CDR3. Per germline, CDR1 SEHNR and CDR2 FQNEAQ (reference sequence). V lost 3 bases and J lost 1; bases outside the gene matches: 4. The CDR3 DNA reads as TGTGCCAGCAGCTTCCGGGGACAGGGGGGCCAAGAGACCCAGTACTTC. Translating it yields CASSFRGQGGQETQYF.

This chain uses TRBV5-1 with TRBJ2-3, with TRBD1 as a possible D gene (6 bases). V was clipped by 1 base and J by 2 bases, with 14 bases between them. Germline V lookup: CDR1 SGHRS, CDR2 YFSETQ. The CDR3 is 16 residues long. CDR3 amino acids: CASSLTRGGVTDTQYF. The CDR3, as DNA: TGCGCCAGCAGCTTGACCCGAGGGGGTGTCACAGATACGCAGTATTTT.

V usage is TRBV2 and J usage is TRBJ2-1, with TRBD1 identical over 8 bases. Germline CDR1 is SNHLY and CDR2 is FYNNEI. This CDR3 has 15 residues. V shed 11 bases and J 4 bases; nucleotides not matched to a gene: 13. The CDR3 region is CALGGQGAGYNEQFF. CDR3 nucleotide sequence: TGTGCCTTAGGTGGTCAGGGGGCCGGGTACAATGAGCAGTTCTTC.

The chain recombines TRBV19 with TRBJ1-1, with a tentative D call TRBD1 (6 bases). Germline CDR1 is LNHDA and CDR2 is SQIVND (reference sequence). V was clipped by 7 bases and J by 0 bases, with 9 bases between them. This CDR3 is 13 amino acids long. In DNA, the CDR3 is TGTGCCAGTACCGACAGGCTGAACACTGAAGCTTTCTTT. This sequence encodes CASTDRLNTEAFF.

This sequence joins TRBV25-1 and TRBJ2-7, with 15 bases aligning to TRBD2. V lost 3 bases, J lost 4 bases, and 1 base stayed unmatched. The CDR3 sequence is 15 residues long. CDR1 MGHDK and CDR2 SYGVNS come from the germline V gene. This CDR3 is CASSEGLAGGYEQYF. CDR3 coding DNA: TGTGCCAGCAGTGAGGGACTAGCGGGAGGATACGAGCAGTACTTC.

This clone is a singleton in its sample. This chain links TRBV14 with TRBJ2-2, with TRBD1 as a possible D gene (6 bases). V was shortened by 6 bases and J by 0 bases, with 14 bases between the two germline ends. Germline-derived CDR1 and CDR2 are SGHDN and FVKESK. CDR3 length: 16 residues. CDR3 loop: CASRMTGTPNTGELFF. Written as DNA, the CDR3 is TGTGCCAGCAGAATGACCGGGACACCGAACACCGGGGAGCTGTTTTTT.

This clone has more than one count but fewer than ten. The J gene is TRBJ2-7, the V gene TRBV12-5; D not certain. Germline CDR1 LGHNT, CDR2 FRNRAP. V lost 0 bases and J 3 bases, leaving 12 bases between the germline ends. The CDR3 length is 15 residues. DNA for the CDR3: TGTGCTAGTGGTTTGGTCACGCGGCCGGACTACGAGCAGTACTTC. This gives the protein CASGLVTRPDYEQYF.

V usage is TRBV7-2 and J usage is TRBJ2-1; 13 nucleotides match TRBD2. CDR3 length equals 19 residues. Germline V gene lookup returns CDR1 SGHTA and CDR2 FQGNSA. V dropped 6 bases and J dropped 5; count of bases not matched to a gene: 16. CDR3 loop: CASSTPGLAGVLSHNEQFF. CDR3 nucleotides: TGTGCCAGCAGTACTCCAGGACTAGCGGGAGTGCTTTCCCACAATGAGCAGTTCTTC.

The chain uses TRBV6-6 and TRBJ2-6; 9 bases fit TRBD1. The CDR3 sequence is 16 residues long. Per germline, CDR1 MNHNY and CDR2 SVGAGI (reference sequence). After removal of 4 bases from V and 0 bases from J, the junction contained 1 base not matched to a gene. The CDR3 bases are TGTGCCAGCAGTTGGGACAGGGCCTCTGGGGCCAACGTCCTGACTTTC. As protein: CASSWDRASGANVLTF.

The chain recombines TRBV21-1 with TRBJ1-1. TRBV21-1 is marked as a pseudogene. CDR3 size: 11 residues. CDR3 residues: CASSIENGAFF. CDR3 DNA sequence: TGTGCCAGCAGCATCGAAAACGGAGCTTTCTTT.

This chain connects TRBV19 to TRBJ2-1, with D possibly matching TRBD1 (7 bases). Germline CDR1 reads LNHDA; CDR2 reads SQIVND (reference sequence). V dropped 5 bases and J dropped 0 bases, with 11 bases sitting between them. This CDR3 comprises 15 residues. The chain's CDR3 is CASSRQGGSYNEQFF. The CDR3, as DNA: TGTGCCAGTAGTCGACAGGGAGGCTCCTACAATGAGCAGTTCTTC.

This chain connects TRBV19 to TRBJ2-5; perhaps TRBD1 as D (5 bases). V lost 4 bases and J 1 base, leaving 13 bases between the germline ends. CDR1 LNHDA and CDR2 SQIVND come from the germline V gene (reference sequence). The CDR3 runs to 15 residues. As DNA, the CDR3 is TGTGCCAGTAGTACTAACAGGAAGATCCAAGAGACCCAGTACTTC. It encodes CASSTNRKIQETQYF.

The rearrangement links TRBV7-8 to TRBJ1-2; no definite D call. Germline values: CDR1 SGHVS, CDR2 FQNEAQ. The length of the CDR3 is 17 residues. V was cut by 5 bases and J by 5 bases, with 24 bases left in between. DNA of the CDR3: TGTGCCAGCAGCGGATCTGCAGGTATCATCAGGAAGTATGGCTACACCTTC. This sequence encodes CASSGSAGIIRKYGYTF.

This chain joins TRBV21-1 and TRBJ2-5; the D call TRBD1 from the table was never checked on the DNA. TRBV21-1 is a pseudogene. This CDR3 is built from 15 residues. In nucleotides, the CDR3 is TGTGCCAGCAGCGAGCAAGGGACAGGCCAAGAGACCCAGTACTTC. Amino acids: CASSEQGTGQETQYF.